This T cell receptor beta chain originates from a study of blood T cells in healthy people across ages. General study points: Among T cells, TCR beta diversity per million cells dropped roughly linearly as age rose.

For the second PCR, which ran for about 6 to 12 cycles, a sample-barcoded 5' primer and a J-beta primer mix were used. A template-switch adaptor that had 12 random nucleotides put a tag on each cDNA molecule. TCRdb processed the 5' RACE reads anew with MiXCR; each CDR3 protein has one entry. The sample has 1.5 million to 2 million distinct CDR3 sequences; roughly 50% are singletons. Worth noting for this clonotype: What it recognizes is unknown.

What was sequenced was blood. The TCR was taken from a woman between 40 and 50 years old in good health.

In DNA, the CDR3 is TGTGCCAGCAGCGAGGGACTGGTACAGGGCGATGAGCAGTTCTTC. Protein: CASSEGLVQGDEQFF. The V gene is TRBV9, the J gene TRBJ2-1; possibly TRBD1 or TRBD2 for D (6 bases each). V was cut by 3 bases and J by 8 bases, with 18 bases left in between. Germline CDR1 and CDR2: SGDLS and YYNGEE. The CDR3 runs 15 residues.